This T cell receptor (beta chain) was sequenced during a study of blood T cell repertoires in COVID-19. Overall study context: Collection of acute and convalescent COVID-19 samples took place in the United States, Italy and Spain. PBMCs, B-cell-depleted T cells, or T cells were the source of the cDNA or gDNA that made up the material.

CDR1 is MNHGY and CDR2 is SAAAGT in the germline V gene. The V end was cut by 6 bases, the J end by 5 bases, with 20 bases between. This CDR3 is built from 15 residues. In the original workflow: Reference gene primer amplification yielded estimated nucleated cell counts. Using immunoSEQ multiplex PCR, the repertoire was profiled, and TCRdb retains in-frame clones only, with some absent. V and J calls and clone size are copied from that table; D and trimming were computed from the DNA. The sample holds approximately 130,000 clones, around 85% seen once. The sequenced sample consisted of peripheral blood. This clonotype was sampled from a human donor in a cohort sampled during active COVID-19. The chain couples TRBV6-8 to TRBJ2-7; possible D gene TRBD1, 5 bases. This CDR3 is CASSQPLREDHEQYF. CDR3 in DNA: TGTGCCAGCAGCCAACCCCTCAGGGAAGACCACGAGCAGTACTTC.